This is a list of T cell receptor beta chains from one sample in a study of blood T cell repertoires in COVID-19. Some clones are missing from TCRdb's copy, which holds only in-frame ones; the method was immunoSEQ multiplex PCR. The repertoire holds 93,000 or so clones, with more than 70% as singletons. Sequenced input: peripheral blood. The receptors were gathered from a woman aged 60 to 75 with acute or convalescent COVID-19. Each CDR3 is given with its conserved first and last residue. The D gene is left open where the match is weak. Where a row states a size, it is once, few, many or the class of an expanded clone; other rows omit it.

>.|TRBV6-6|TRBD2|TRBJ2-1
CASTRAGVSYNEQFF
TGTGCCAGCACCAGAGCGGGAGTCTCATACAATGAGCAGTTCTTC
>.|TRBV7-8|.|TRBJ2-5
CASRPYQGGRETQYF
TGTGCCAGCCGACCGTACCAGGGCGGTCGAGAGACCCAGTACTTC
>.|TRBV7-9|.|TRBJ1-2
CASSLGTGFYGYTF
TGTGCCAGCAGCTTAGGTACAGGGTTTTATGGCTACACCTTC
>.|TRBV18|.|TRBJ2-3
CASSPPTSRDTQYF
TGTGCCAGCTCACCACCTACTAGCAGAGATACGCAGTATTTT
>.|TRBV5-6|.|TRBJ1-5
CASSSTRGRQPQHF
TGTGCCAGCAGCTCAACACGGGGGAGACAGCCCCAGCATTTT
>.|TRBV5-1|TRBD1|TRBJ2-2
CASSVSGTGNTGELFF
TGCGCCAGCAGCGTCTCCGGGACAGGAAACACCGGGGAGCTGTTTTTT
>few|TRBV2|.|TRBJ2-3
CASSGAGFSTDTQYF
TGTGCCAGCAGTGGGGCAGGGTTTAGCACAGATACGCAGTATTTT
>.|TRBV7-2|.|TRBJ2-3
CASSLAQGVTDTQYF
TGTGCCAGCAGCTTAGCACAGGGAGTCACAGATACGCAGTATTTT
>.|TRBV19|TRBD1|TRBJ1-1
CASSIDPGQLNTEAFF
TGTGCCAGTAGTATAGATCCGGGACAGTTGAACACTGAAGCTTTCTTT
>.|TRBV6-6|.|TRBJ2-1
CASSYSMWEPYNEQFF
TGTGCCAGCAGTTACTCGATGTGGGAGCCCTACAATGAGCAGTTCTTC
>once|TRBV9|TRBD2|TRBJ2-1
CASSVSGSFHNEQFF
TGTGCCAGCAGCGTTAGCGGGAGCTTCCACAATGAGCAGTTCTTC
>.|TRBV5-4|TRBD2|TRBJ2-3
CASSLASGIITSTDTQYF
TGTGCCAGCAGCTTGGCTAGCGGGATCATTACTAGCACAGATACGCAGTATTTT
>.|TRBV7-9|.|TRBJ2-3
CASSLAGGADTQYF
TGTGCCAGCAGCTTAGCGGGGGGAGCAGATACGCAGTATTTT
>.|TRBV10-3|.|TRBJ2-5
CAISEGASGETQYF
TGTGCCATCAGTGAGGGGGCTAGTGGCGAGACCCAGTACTTC
>.|TRBV3-1/TRBV3-2|.|TRBJ1-6
CASSQDPTGSGSPLHF
TGTGCCAGCAGCCAAGATCCCACAGGCTCAGGTTCACCCCTCCACTTT
>once|TRBV6-6|TRBD1|TRBJ2-5
CASSRGRFPYQETQYF
TGTGCCAGCAGCAGGGGGCGTTTCCCGTACCAAGAGACCCAGTACTTC
>.|TRBV12-3/TRBV12-4|.|TRBJ1-6
CASSFLGNSPLHF
TGTGCCAGCAGTTTCCTCGGGAATTCACCCCTCCACTTT
>.|TRBV7-8|TRBD1|TRBJ2-7
CASTFSGQASLYEQYF
TGTGCCAGCACCTTCTCCGGACAGGCATCACTCTACGAGCAGTACTTC
>.|TRBV5-1|.|TRBJ1-1
CASSPTEPSWLGVESTEAFF
TGCGCCAGCAGCCCTACCGAGCCGAGTTGGTTAGGGGTCGAGAGCACTGAAGCTTTCTTT
>once|TRBV28|.|TRBJ2-6
CASSPGHRSGANVLTF
TGTGCCAGCAGTCCGGGACACCGCTCTGGGGCCAACGTCCTGACTTTC
>.|TRBV9|.|TRBJ2-6
CASSVVGGANVLTF
TGTGCCAGCAGCGTAGTCGGTGGGGCCAACGTCCTGACTTTC
>.|TRBV19|.|TRBJ1-5
CASSSRVLSNQPQHF
TGTGCCAGTAGTTCCAGGGTATTGAGCAATCAGCCCCAGCATTTT
>.|TRBV19|TRBD1|TRBJ2-3
CASSLSLGQVADTQYF
TGTGCCAGTAGTCTCTCCCTGGGACAGGTGGCAGATACGCAGTATTTT
>.|TRBV30|.|TRBJ2-2
CAWDGGTLNTGELFF
TGTGCCTGGGATGGTGGGACTCTGAACACCGGGGAGCTGTTTTTT
>.|TRBV28|TRBD1|TRBJ2-2
CAITGGITGELFF
TGTGCCATCACAGGGGGCATTACGGGGGAGCTGTTTTTT
>.|TRBV15|TRBD1|TRBJ1-5
CATSRGGQVGNQPQHF
TGTGCCACCAGCAGAGGGGGACAGGTAGGCAATCAGCCCCAGCATTTT
>.|TRBV12-3/TRBV12-4|.|TRBJ1-5
CASRKGGNQPQHF
TGTGCCAGCAGAAAAGGGGGCAATCAGCCCCAGCATTTT
>.|TRBV7-9|TRBD2|TRBJ2-2
CASTLTGGGPNTGELFF
TGTGCCAGTACCCTCACTGGGGGAGGGCCGAACACCGGGGAGCTGTTTTTT
>.|TRBV6-5|.|TRBJ1-3
CASTEGGHTIYF
TGTGCCAGCACCGAAGGGGGACACACCATATATTTT
>.|TRBV6-5|.|TRBJ1-2
CASRKAGLYGYTF
TGTGCCAGCAGGAAGGCAGGGCTCTATGGCTACACCTTC
>.|TRBV18|.|TRBJ1-3
CASSLSGAGNTIYF
TGTGCCAGCTCTTTGTCCGGTGCGGGAAACACCATATATTTT
>.|TRBV29-1|TRBD2|TRBJ2-1
CSVEGTSGKVWEQFF
TGCAGCGTTGAAGGGACTAGCGGGAAGGTTTGGGAGCAGTTCTTC
>.|TRBV10-3|.|TRBJ2-1
CAISPPVNNEQFF
TGTGCCATCAGTCCTCCGGTTAACAATGAGCAGTTCTTC
>.|TRBV24-1|.|TRBJ2-3
CATRRTGTDTQYF
TGTGCCACCAGAAGAACAGGCACAGATACGCAGTATTTT
>.|TRBV7-8|TRBD2|TRBJ2-1
CASSRGGTSGYNEQFF
TGTGCCAGCAGCCGCGGCGGGACTAGCGGATACAATGAGCAGTTCTTC
>.|TRBV11-3|TRBD2|TRBJ2-2
CASSRTSSGELFF
TGTGCCAGCAGCCGGACTAGCTCCGGGGAGCTGTTTTTT
>few|TRBV27|TRBD2|TRBJ2-1
CASWRITSGIYNEQFF
TGTGCCAGCTGGCGGATTACTAGCGGAATTTACAATGAGCAGTTCTTC
>.|TRBV6-6|.|TRBJ2-6
CASSWTVSGANVLTF
TGTGCCAGCAGCTGGACAGTCTCTGGGGCCAACGTCCTGACTTTC
>.|TRBV12-3/TRBV12-4|.|TRBJ2-1
CASSFRGGNEQFF
TGTGCCAGCAGTTTTAGGGGGGGCAATGAGCAGTTCTTC
>.|TRBV6-5|.|TRBJ2-1
CASSYSKGLGLNEQFF
TGTGCCAGCAGTTACTCTAAGGGGCTAGGGTTGAATGAGCAGTTCTTC
>.|TRBV9|TRBD1|TRBJ2-1
CASSVATGQGFDEQFF
TGTGCCAGCAGCGTAGCTACGGGACAGGGTTTCGATGAGCAGTTCTTC
>.|TRBV4-1|.|TRBJ1-1
CASSQEGQGGRAFF
TGCGCCAGCAGCCAAGAGGGGCAGGGTGGTAGGGCTTTCTTT
>.|TRBV2|TRBD2|TRBJ2-1
CASSEGLAGVSSYNEQFF
TGTGCCAGCAGTGAAGGTCTAGCGGGAGTTTCCTCCTACAATGAGCAGTTCTTC
>.|TRBV6-2/TRBV6-3|.|TRBJ2-1
CASSYGTFGEKSYNEQFF
TGTGCCAGCAGTTACGGTACGTTCGGGGAGAAGTCCTACAATGAGCAGTTCTTC
>.|TRBV27|.|TRBJ1-2
CASRPNLLGGGGYTF
TGTGCCAGCCGCCCCAACCTTCTTGGGGGCGGGGGCTACACCTTC
>.|TRBV3-1/TRBV3-2|.|TRBJ2-1
CASSQDGWNEQFF
TGTGCCAGCAGCCAAGACGGGTGGAATGAGCAGTTCTTC
>.|TRBV2|TRBD1|TRBJ1-2
CASTPDSGTGSGYTF
TGTGCCAGCACTCCGGATTCCGGGACAGGGAGCGGCTACACCTTC
>few|TRBV24-1|.|TRBJ1-5
CATSDSRPGHQPQHF
TGTGCCACCAGTGATTCGCGGCCAGGGCACCAGCCCCAGCATTTT